Listed below are T cell receptor beta chains from one sample, sequenced in a study of T cells in Graves' hyperthyroidism and ophthalmopathy. TCRdb recomputed calls from the multiplex PCR reads with MiXCR, one row per CDR3 protein. The data hold over 500,000 distinct CDR3 sequences, with roughly 18% observed a single time. Sequencing input: blood. The receptors here all came from a woman aged 18-29 years with Graves' ophthalmopathy. Both conserved end residues are part of each CDR3. The D gene is left open where the match is weak. Some rows mark clone size as missing; the rest say once, few, many or name a class of expanded clone.

TRBJ2-1 TRBD1 TRBV11-2 NA CASSLGGEDREYNEQFF TGTGCCAGCAGCTTAGGAGGAGAGGACAGGGAGTACAATGAGCAGTTCTTC
TRBJ1-1 NA TRBV29-1 many CSVVWRRVNTEAFF TGCAGCGTTGTTTGGCGCCGGGTGAACACTGAAGCTTTCTTT
TRBJ1-1 TRBD1 TRBV3-1 many CASSYTGGTEAFF TGTGCCAGCAGCTACACAGGGGGCACTGAAGCTTTCTTT
TRBJ1-1 NA TRBV30 many CAWSVQMNTEAFF TGTGCCTGGAGTGTACAGATGAACACTGAAGCTTTCTTT
TRBJ2-7 NA TRBV2 few CASSAPLGSYEQYF TGTGCCAGCAGCGCTCCCCTAGGCAGCTACGAGCAGTACTTC
TRBJ2-7 TRBD2 TRBV12-3/TRBV12-4 many CASSPRGTSSYEQYF TGTGCCAGCAGTCCCCGAGGGACTAGTTCGTACGAGCAGTACTTC
TRBJ2-1 TRBD1 TRBV3-1 many CASSQEGQGRGNEQFF TGTGCCAGCAGCCAAGAAGGACAGGGGCGAGGCAATGAGCAGTTCTTC
TRBJ1-5 NA TRBV3-1 many CASSQDRGQPQHF TGTGCCAGCAGCCAAGATAGGGGTCAGCCCCAGCATTTT
TRBJ2-5 NA TRBV7-9 NA CASSLGRERGETQYF TGTGCCAGCAGCTTAGGGCGGGAAAGGGGAGAGACCCAGTACTTC
TRBJ2-6 TRBD1 TRBV28 NA CASRGTGAGASVLTF TGTGCCAGCAGAGGGACAGGGGCCGGGGCCAGCGTCCTGACTTTC
TRBJ1-6 NA TRBV30 once CAWSVPGDSSPLHF TGTGCCTGGAGTGTTCCAGGGGATAGTTCACCCCTCCACTTT
TRBJ1-6 NA TRBV7-9 few CASSLDGRGRLNSPLHF TGTGCCAGCAGCTTAGACGGACGGGGCAGACTTAATTCACCCCTCCACTTT
TRBJ2-3 TRBD2 TRBV7-9 NA CASSLSGSYTQYF TGTGCCAGCAGCTTAAGCGGGAGTTATACGCAGTATTTT
TRBJ2-3 NA TRBV27 many CASSLGQSTDTQYF TGTGCCAGCAGTTTGGGGCAGAGCACAGATACGCAGTATTTT
TRBJ1-1 NA TRBV27 many CASSLGGGLMNTEAFF TGTGCCAGCAGTTTAGGGGGAGGACTAATGAACACTGAAGCTTTCTTT
TRBJ1-5 NA TRBV20-1 many CSARDPTGSNQPQHF TGCAGTGCTAGAGACCCGACGGGAAGCAATCAGCCCCAGCATTTT
TRBJ2-7 TRBD1 TRBV6-1 many CASSEGTGGYEQYF TGTGCCAGCAGTGAAGGGACAGGGGGCTACGAGCAGTACTTC
TRBJ1-2 NA TRBV12-3/TRBV12-4 NA CASSLTSRGPLGRGYTF TGTGCCAGCAGCCTAACGAGCCGGGGCCCCCTCGGTAGAGGCTACACCTTC
TRBJ2-1 NA TRBV7-9 NA CASSLGGRGEQFF TGTGCCAGCAGCTTGGGGGGGCGCGGTGAGCAGTTCTTC
TRBJ2-1 NA TRBV12-3/TRBV12-4 many CASSLSGKNEQFF TGTGCCAGCAGTTTATCAGGGAAGAATGAGCAGTTCTTC
TRBJ2-2 NA TRBV13 few CASSLRGNAGELFF TGTGCCAGCAGCTTAAGAGGAAACGCCGGGGAGCTGTTTTTT
TRBJ2-7 NA TRBV20-1 many CSANLETEQYF TGCAGTGCTAATCTGGAAACCGAGCAGTACTTC
TRBJ2-7 TRBD2 TRBV20-1 few CSARAQRAGASDEQYF TGCAGTGCTAGAGCCCAACGTGCGGGAGCCTCGGACGAGCAGTACTTC
TRBJ1-2 TRBD1 TRBV15 many CATSREQGQAYGYTF TGTGCCACCAGCAGAGAGCAAGGACAGGCATATGGCTACACCTTC
TRBJ2-7 NA TRBV19 NA CASKGRTSSYEQYF TGTGCCAGTAAGGGGCGGACCAGCTCCTACGAGCAGTACTTC
TRBJ2-5 NA TRBV7-9 many CASSPGGGQQETQYF TGTGCCAGCAGCCCAGGCGGGGGACAGCAAGAGACCCAGTACTTC
TRBJ2-3 TRBD1 TRBV20-1 NA CSAGSGQGSTDTQYF TGCAGTGCTGGCAGCGGACAGGGTAGCACAGATACGCAGTATTTT
TRBJ2-5 NA TRBV28 many CASSFVQMQETQYF TGTGCCAGCAGTTTCGTACAGATGCAAGAGACCCAGTACTTC
TRBJ2-7 NA TRBV6-5 many CASSYRSEQYF TGTGCCAGCAGTTACCGATCCGAGCAGTACTTC
TRBJ2-1 NA TRBV11-1 many CASSLHRGQYNEQFF TGTGCCAGCAGCCTCCATAGGGGTCAATACAATGAGCAGTTCTTC
TRBJ1-1 TRBD1 TRBV3-1 once CASSQTGTGVNTEAFF TGTGCCAGCAGCCAAACCGGGACAGGGGTTAACACTGAAGCTTTCTTT
TRBJ2-1 NA TRBV25-1 NA CASRLGGEQFF TGTGCCAGCAGACTAGGAGGGGAGCAGTTCTTC
TRBJ1-3 NA TRBV5-1 NA CASRRALVDTIYF TGCGCCAGCAGGAGGGCGCTGGTGGACACCATATATTTT
TRBJ2-3 NA TRBV2 many CASTSAGIPVDTQYF TGTGCCAGCACCTCGGCGGGCATTCCGGTAGATACGCAGTATTTT
TRBJ1-2 TRBD1 TRBV4-1 NA CASSQAGTGGYGYTF TGCGCCAGCAGCCAAGCCGGGACAGGGGGATATGGCTACACCTTC
TRBJ2-2 NA TRBV27 few CASSLASNTGELFF TGTGCCAGCAGTTTAGCATCGAACACCGGGGAGCTGTTTTTT
TRBJ2-7 TRBD2 TRBV28 many CASSLGRGTVRNEQYF TGTGCCAGCAGCCTTGGGAGGGGTACGGTTAGGAACGAGCAGTACTTC
TRBJ2-1 NA TRBV27 few CASSPRGNPGSSYNEQFF TGTGCCAGCAGCCCAAGGGGGAACCCGGGGAGCTCCTACAATGAGCAGTTCTTC
TRBJ1-1 TRBD1 TRBV6-2/TRBV6-3 many CASRPGTGNTEAFF TGTGCCAGCAGACCCGGGACAGGGAACACTGAAGCTTTCTTT
TRBJ1-1 NA TRBV6-1 NA CASSSHSSGDLRAFF TGTGCCAGCAGCTCCCATTCTTCAGGGGATTTGAGAGCTTTCTTT
TRBJ2-7 TRBD1 TRBV20-1 many CSARTGQGVVYEQYF TGCAGTGCTAGGACCGGACAGGGGGTAGTCTACGAGCAGTACTTC
TRBJ2-7 NA TRBV4-1 NA CASSREKRGTYEQYF TGCGCCAGCAGCCGAGAGAAACGCGGTACCTACGAGCAGTACTTC
TRBJ1-2 NA TRBV30 many CAWDRGISYGYTF TGTGCCTGGGACCGAGGGATATCATATGGCTACACCTTC
TRBJ2-7 NA TRBV18 few CASSPARAGEQYF TGTGCCAGCTCACCAGCCAGGGCCGGCGAGCAGTACTTC
TRBJ1-4 NA TRBV11-2 NA CASSPRAGGLTTNEKLFF TGTGCCAGCAGCCCTCGGGCAGGAGGCCTTACAACTAATGAAAAACTGTTTTTT
TRBJ1-6 NA TRBV6-1 few CASSPLDGGDNSPLHF TGTGCCAGCAGCCCGCTGGACGGGGGGGATAATTCACCCCTCCACTTT
TRBJ2-5 TRBD2 TRBV11-3 many CASSFELAGVETQYF TGTGCCAGCAGCTTTGAACTAGCGGGCGTAGAGACCCAGTACTTC
TRBJ2-1 NA TRBV5-1 few CASSLAPPSSYNEQFF TGCGCCAGCAGCTTGGCCCCCCCCAGCTCCTACAATGAGCAGTTCTTC